The T cell receptor (beta chain) under discussion was sequenced for a study of cytotoxic CD8 clonotypes in ibrutinib-treated CLL. Overall study findings and caveats: Clonality at baseline surpassed age-matched healthy donors and tracked circulating CD8+ T-cell counts.

Comment on this clone: The antigen is undetermined.

The data were produced by immunoSEQ multiplex PCR, yet TCRdb's version contains in-frame clones alone and is incomplete. The table lists 270,000 or so clones, around 69% of them singletons, with around 6% in the top ten. CDR1 SGHTA and CDR2 FQGTGA come from the germline V gene. V was pared by 3 bases and J by 1 base, with 7 bases between. This CDR3 comprises 13 residues. The specimen was PBMCs, collected at disease progression, from a patient treated with ibrutinib. V and J are TRBV7-3 and TRBJ2-7, with D perhaps TRBD2 (5 bases). This TCR derives from a human donor with chronic lymphocytic leukemia. The CDR3 region is CASSFRRSYEQYF. The CDR3 DNA sequence: TGTGCCAGCAGCTTCAGGAGGTCCTACGAGCAGTACTTC.